This T cell receptor beta chain was captured in a study of beta chain features in type 1 diabetes listed by TCRdb under 2018. With respect to the entire study: Patients and healthy donors did not differ in mean age, gender distribution, total cell number or subset yield. A total of some 100,000,000 sorted cells were examined across all samples, and a strong correlation was observed between cell number per subset and RNA yield. The study compared TCRB repertoires of sorted circulating CD4+ T cell subsets between recently diagnosed type 1 diabetes patients and matched healthy donors. Regulatory and stem cell-like memory subsets were isolated from only 8 patients and roughly 8 healthy donors, whereas naive and central memory subsets came from all 28 donors.

A word on this clone: The antigen this receptor binds is unknown. Base qualities are missing; no much larger clone stands one base away.

The High Capacity cDNA Reverse Transcription Kit was used to reverse transcribe all of the isolated RNA, meaning that expressed TCRB transcripts were what got sequenced. Naive, central memory and regulatory T cell samples underwent deep immunoSEQ sequencing, averaging roughly 3.3 million total reads per sample. Sorted cells were lysed in RLT buffer and RNA was extracted with DNase-treated RNeasy Micro or Mini kits, depending on cell number. Each cell subset was processed separately to prevent cross-contamination, with patient and healthy donor samples processed together. TCRB sequences were amplified from cDNA with the immunoSEQ multiplex PCR, producing 87-bp fragments spanning the CDR3 region. Sequencing of the amplicons was performed on the Illumina HiSeq platform. The source study handled its data this way. PCR bias was computationally corrected using synthetic template baselines, reads within Hamming distance 2 were collapsed, and singletons that could not be merged were discarded. By aligning reads against IMGT, V, D and J genes, CDR3 length, and insertions or deletions at six rearrangement sites were assigned. Within each subset, clonotype counts were normalized to the number of sorted cells before true diversity and Gini coefficients were calculated with the tcR R package. The overlap coefficient, calculated on TCRB nucleotide sequences, was used to quantify repertoire sharing. Out-of-frame TCRB sequences from naive cells were analyzed to stand in for the pre-selection repertoire. TCRdb took this table from immuneACCESS and kept in-frame rearrangements with V and J called. Such tables lack part of the clones; where checked against another copy, unresolved V genes explain under half of the gap, and the rest is unexplained. From that table come the V and J calls and clone size; the DNA was used to work out D and trimming. A total of some 240,000 clones appear in this sample, around 15% of them only once. 0.07% to 0.095% of the sample comes from the top ten.

What the research found in general, with its limitations: Naive, central memory and regulatory TCRB repertoires appeared to be more similar among patients than among healthy donors. PCR may preferentially amplify shorter templates, but because patient and control samples were amplified and corrected together, any resulting skew would affect both groups equally. HLA sub-analyses involved small numbers of individuals, so any influence of HLA type on TCRB rearrangement remained unresolved. Type 1 diabetes patients showed a moderate but significant shortening of TCRB CDR3 length in all four CD4+ subsets. Fewer insertions and more nucleotide deletions at VDJ recombination sites were observed in patients with type 1 diabetes, implying thymic rearrangement abnormalities. Sequencing cDNA rather than genomic DNA could over-represent highly expressing activated cells, although activation and CD3 levels did not differ between groups.

A single peripheral blood draw of about 116 mL on average was collected from each donor into heparinised tubes. Naive, central memory, regulatory and stem cell-like memory CD4+ T cells were sorted on a BD FACSAria II using a panel including CD45RO, CCR7, CD25, CD127, CD95 and CD27. Every sorted population had a purity above 95%. PBMCs were isolated immediately by Lymphoprep density gradient centrifugation and stained directly without culture. To minimize batch effects, samples were stained and sorted in pairs, one healthy donor with one patient per experiment. Sequencing used naive CD4+ T cells from blood. Reading the label with the study, this specimen's cell subset or site is: true naive CD4+ T cells. The clonotype was recovered from a man aged 30 to 45 with type 1 diabetes.

The DNA sequence is given as TGCAGCGTAAACCCCGGGACTAGCGCCTACGAGCAGTACTTC. This gives the protein CSVNPGTSAYEQYF. The rearranged chain carries TRBV29-1 and TRBJ2-7; TRBD2 fits 10 bases in the junction. The germline V gene sets CDR1 to SQVTM and CDR2 to ANQGSEA. The CDR3 holds 14 amino acids from the cysteine to the phenylalanine. Kept here is only the CDR3 DNA, which spans 42 bases and is read in frame from base 1. Unmatched junction bases come to 7, with V trimmed by 6 bases and J by 2 bases.